The 25 T cell receptor beta chains presented below share a single source sample, sequenced in a study of blood T cell repertoires in COVID-19. The method was immunoSEQ multiplex PCR; TCRdb's version includes in-frame clones alone and lacks a portion of them. The table shows some 130,000 clones, with about 78% occurring only once. The sample comprised peripheral blood. These receptors were collected from a man between 60 and 75 years old who had recovered from COVID-19.

The CDR3 here is CAGEGTQYF. The CDR3 DNA is TGCGCCGGGGAGGGGACCCAGTACTTC. The J gene is TRBJ2-5, the V gene TRBV10-1, with 7 bases identical to TRBD2. This CDR3 contains 9 residues. The J segment lost 7 bases and the V segment lost 11 bases, leaving 1 base of the junction unmatched. CDR1 is WNHNN and CDR2 is SYGVQD in the germline V gene (reference sequence).

This clone has a handful of counts. The chain couples TRBV7-2 to TRBJ2-3; 8 bases map to TRBD2. Germline loops: CDR1 SGHTA, CDR2 FQGNSA. J gave up 3 bases and V 3 bases, and 11 bases lay outside the gene matches. The CDR3 spans 17 residues. This CDR3 reads CASSFLSSGGRTDTQYF. The CDR3 DNA reads as TGTGCCAGCAGCTTCCTGAGCTCGGGGGGGCGGACAGATACGCAGTATTTT.

The J gene is TRBJ2-7, the V gene TRBV28; the match to TRBD1 covers 9 bases. The CDR3 covers 15 residues. J gave up 4 bases and V 11 bases, and 15 bases lay outside the gene matches. Germline V gene data show CDR1 as MDHEN and CDR2 as SYDVKM. The CDR3, as DNA: TGTGCCCTTGGCCCGCCGGGACAGGGAACGTACGAGCAGTACTTC. Translating gives CALGPPGQGTYEQYF.

V is TRBV7-9 and J is TRBJ2-7, with a possible D match to TRBD2 (7 bases). From germline, CDR1 is SEHNR and CDR2 FQNEAQ (reference sequence). The CDR3 loop spans 15 amino acids. Trimming took 1 base from V and 6 from J, leaving 16 bases between them. The CDR3 loop is CASSLVGGDGFEQYF. CDR3 in DNA: TGTGCCAGCAGCTTAGTAGGGGGGGATGGTTTCGAGCAGTACTTC.

This chain connects TRBV5-1 to TRBJ2-1, with D maybe TRBD2 (5 bases). The CDR3 length is 15 residues. V lost 4 bases to trimming and J lost 5 bases, with 16 bases between them. Germline lookup yields CDR1 SGHRS and CDR2 YFSETQ. CDR3 nucleotide sequence: TGCGCCAGCAGCCCCGGGGTAGCGCACCACAATGAGCAGTTCTTC. This sequence encodes CASSPGVAHHNEQFF. Combining the CDR3 with reference TRBV5-1 and TRBJ2-1 gives the whole variable domain KAGVTQTPRYLIKTRGQQVTLSCSPISGHRSVSWYQQTPGQGLQFLFEYFSETQRNKGNFPGRFSGRQFSNSRSEMNVSTLELGDSALYLCASSPGVAHHNEQFFGPGTRLTVL.

This chain links TRBV30 with TRBJ2-2, with D hard to call. Germline V gene lookup returns CDR1 GTSNPN and CDR2 SVGIG (reference sequence). CDR3 length: 13 amino acids. The V end was cut by 3 bases, the J end by 4 bases, with 9 bases between. CDR3 coding DNA: TGTGCCTGGAGGGCAGATGGCACCGGGGAGCTGTTTTTT. Translating it yields CAWRADGTGELFF.

This clone showed up just once. The chain joins TRBV5-1 to TRBJ2-5, with D perhaps TRBD1 (5 bases). This CDR3 has 14 residues. Per the germline V gene, CDR1 is SGHRS and CDR2 is YFSETQ. V lost 5 bases and J lost 3, with 14 bases in between. The CDR3, as DNA: TGCGCCAGCAGTTCGGCAGGGCGGAAAGAGACCCAGTACTTC. This encodes CASSSAGRKETQYF.

This sequence joins TRBV19 and TRBJ2-4; the D gene is possibly TRBD2 (6 bases). The germline V and J ends were trimmed by 7 bases and 4 bases, with 20 bases remaining between them. The CDR3 sequence is 16 residues long. The germline gives CDR1 LNHDA, CDR2 SQIVND (reference sequence). CDR3 residues: CASNVGRRGSKNIQYF. The DNA for the CDR3 is TGTGCCAGTAACGTAGGTAGGAGGGGATCGAAAAACATTCAGTACTTC.

The V call is TRBV4-2, the J call TRBJ1-4, with D maybe TRBD1 (5 bases). Germline CDR1 is LGHNA and CDR2 is YNFKEQ. Trimming shortened V by 0 bases and J by 10 bases, and 18 bases separated the two germline ends. This CDR3 contains 16 residues. The CDR3, as DNA: TGTGCCAGCAGCCAAGAGGTAAAAGGGGATGGTGGAAAACTGTTTTTT. As protein: CASSQEVKGDGGKLFF.

A few counts support this clone. V is TRBV6-5 and J is TRBJ2-7; 10 bases line up with TRBD1. Germline V gives CDR1 MNHEY, CDR2 SVGAGI. The CDR3 sequence is 15 residues long. J gave up 4 bases and V 4 bases, and 7 bases lay outside the gene matches. CDR3 sequence: CASSSIRDRGYEQYF. CDR3 DNA: TGTGCCAGCAGTTCCATCCGGGACAGGGGTTACGAGCAGTACTTC.

This sequence joins TRBV5-1 and TRBJ2-3; the D gene is possibly TRBD2 (6 bases). Trimming removed 4 bases at V and 4 bases at J, with 22 bases between. Germline V lookup: CDR1 SGHRS, CDR2 YFSETQ. CDR3 length equals 17 residues. CDR3 bases: TGCGCCAGCAGCAAAAGAACGGGCCTCGGAGGGGCAGATACGCAGTATTTT. Translation: CASSKRTGLGGADTQYF.

This chain connects TRBV14 to TRBJ2-7, with TRBD1 matching 8 bases. This CDR3 has 13 amino acids. The J segment lost 12 bases and the V segment lost 2 bases, leaving 9 bases of the junction unmatched. Germline loops: CDR1 SGHDN, CDR2 FVKESK. The CDR3, as DNA: TGTGCCAGCAGCCAAATAGAAACAGGGGGTCTGTACTTC. This codes for CASSQIETGGLYF.

This clone was recorded a few times. This chain joins TRBV12-3 or TRBV12-4 and TRBJ2-1, with D tentatively TRBD1 (5 bases). This CDR3 is 12 amino acids long. Trimming took off 4 bases at V and 12 bases at J, with 13 bases between the two ends. CDR3 residues: CASSSTLQVQFF. The CDR3 region has the DNA TGTGCCAGCAGTTCGACACTACAGGTGCAGTTCTTC.

The chain carries TRBV5-1 and TRBJ1-1, with D possibly being TRBD1 (5 bases). Germline CDR1 is SGHRS and CDR2 is YFSETQ. V was clipped by 0 bases and J by 6 bases, with 12 bases between them. The CDR3 contains 14 residues. CDR3 DNA sequence: TGCGCCAGCAGCTTGGCCTCGGGGGTCGCTGAAGCTTTCTTT. Its protein is CASSLASGVAEAFF.

A note on this clone: A junction boundary mismatches the germline segment, possibly from a read error. The chain recombines TRBV7-2 with TRBJ1-5, with a tentative D call TRBD1 (6 bases). The CDR3 has 15 amino acids. Germline loops: CDR1 SGHTA, CDR2 FQGNSA. The CDR3 sequence is CASSLGGPSNQPQHF. The CDR3 DNA sequence: TGTGCCAGCAGTTTAGGGGGGCCTAGCAATCAGCCCCAGCATTTT. The variable domain in full, with the rest retrieved from reference TRBV7-2 and TRBJ1-5, is GAGVSQSPSNKVTEKGKDVELRCDPISGHTALYWYRQSLGQGLEFLIYFQGNSAPDKSGLPSDRFSAERTGGSVSTLTIQRTQQEDSAVYLCASSLGGPSNQPQHFGDGTRLSIL.

The chain has TRBV24-1 and TRBJ1-1; possibly TRBD1 for D (5 bases). CDR1 is KGHDR, CDR2 SFDVKD, per germline. The CDR3 runs 13 residues. V dropped 9 bases and J dropped 1 base, with 11 bases sitting between them. CDR3 sequence (DNA): TGTGCCACCCGTCGCGGGGGGAACACTGAAGCTTTCTTT. Its protein product is CATRRGGNTEAFF.

This clone was recorded only once. This chain connects TRBV6-5 to TRBJ2-3, with a weak D call TRBD2 (6 bases). Germline V lookup: CDR1 MNHEY, CDR2 SVGAGI. The CDR3 covers 15 residues. The germline V and J ends were trimmed by 6 bases and 0 bases, with 13 bases remaining between them. CDR3 amino acids: CASSHGGTSTDTQYF. The CDR3, as DNA: TGTGCCAGCAGCCATGGGGGGACTAGCACAGATACGCAGTATTTT.

The J gene is TRBJ2-7, the V gene TRBV2; D gene unclear. CDR1 is SNHLY and CDR2 is FYNNEI in the germline V gene. This CDR3 is 10 amino acids long. V was clipped by 8 bases and J by 4 bases, with 6 bases between them. The chain's CDR3 is CASGQYEQYF. Here the CDR3 DNA reads TGTGCCAGCGGCCAGTACGAGCAGTACTTC. Variable domain in full (rest from reference TRBV2 and TRBJ2-7): EPEVTQTPSHQVTQMGQEVILRCVPISNHLYFYWYRQILGQKVEFLVSFYNNEISEKSEIFDDQFSVERPDGSNFTLKIRSTKLEDSAMYFCASGQYEQYFGPGTRLTVT.

The chain is built from TRBV3-1 (or the pseudogene TRBV3-2) and TRBJ2-1; D might be TRBD2 (6 bases). There are 13 residues in the CDR3. V was clipped by 6 bases and J by 5 bases, with 11 bases between them. Per germline, CDR1 LGHDT and CDR2 YNNKEL (reference sequence). CDR3 DNA sequence: TGTGCCAGCAGGGCGGGACTGAACAATGAGCAGTTCTTC. It yields the protein CASRAGLNNEQFF.

The J gene is TRBJ2-1, the V gene TRBV7-3, with D possibly being TRBD2 (6 bases). V gave up 8 bases and J gave up 10 bases, with 21 bases separating them. The germline V gene has CDR1 SGHTA and CDR2 FQGTGA. The length of the CDR3 is 14 residues. CDR3 DNA: TGTGCCAGCGGAAACCCGGGCGGGATTGGGGAGCAGTTCTTC. This gives the protein CASGNPGGIGEQFF.

The chain is built from TRBV5-1 and TRBJ2-7, with 7 bases lining up with TRBD1. This CDR3 has 15 residues. Germline assignment: CDR1 SGHRS and CDR2 YFSETQ. J gave up 0 bases and V 4 bases, and 7 bases lay outside the gene matches. The CDR3, as DNA: TGCGCCAGCAGCCCCCGACAGGGAACCTCCTACGAGCAGTACTTC. The encoded protein is CASSPRQGTSYEQYF.

The chain has TRBV10-3 and TRBJ1-1; D remains ambiguous. The V end was cut by 0 bases, the J end by 1 base, with 18 bases between. In germline, CDR1 is ENHRY, CDR2 SYGVKD. The CDR3 runs 18 residues. CDR3 sequence: CAISESKGGGVTNTEAFF. In nucleotides, the CDR3 is TGTGCCATCAGTGAGTCGAAGGGTGGAGGAGTGACGAACACTGAAGCTTTCTTT.

The chain joins TRBV7-2 to TRBJ1-1; D is unresolved. Germline CDR1 SGHTA, CDR2 FQGNSA. The germline V and J ends were trimmed by 3 bases and 2 bases, with 13 bases remaining between them. The CDR3 totals 15 residues. CDR3 in amino acids: CASSFSGWSNTEAFF. CDR3 bases: TGTGCCAGCAGCTTTAGCGGTTGGAGTAACACTGAAGCTTTCTTT.

This clone was picked up a small number of times. J is TRBJ1-4 and V is TRBV27; maybe TRBD1 (5 bases). V dropped 0 bases and J dropped 7 bases, with 9 bases sitting between them. CDR1 is MNHEY and CDR2 is SMNVEV in the germline V gene (reference sequence). The CDR3 has 14 residues. The CDR3 nucleotides are TGTGCCAGCAGTTTATCCAGGGTTGCTGAAAAACTGTTTTTT. Translated: CASSLSRVAEKLFF.

V and J are TRBV29-1 and TRBJ2-4; 8 bases agree with TRBD1. Trimming cost V 7 bases and J 6 bases; bases outside gene matches: 2. Germline assignment: CDR1 SQVTM and CDR2 ANQGSEA. This CDR3 has 11 residues. The CDR3 DNA is TGCAGCGCCGGACAGGGAAACATTCAGTACTTC. This codes for CSAGQGNIQYF.